This entry lists 23 T cell receptor beta chains sequenced from one sample in a study of T cells in localized non-small cell lung cancer. Profiled with immunoSEQ multiplex PCR; TCRdb holds only in-frame clones, not every one. Here the sample spans about 15,000 clones, more than 75% being singletons. Sample: peripheral blood mononuclear cells, taken before any cancer treatment. These receptor sequences come from an older male donor with stage II lung adenocarcinoma.

The V call is TRBV6-1, the J call TRBJ2-5; possibly TRBD2 for D (5 bases). V was cut by 5 bases and J by 0 bases, with 13 bases left in between. Germline V gives CDR1 MNHNS, CDR2 SASEGT. This CDR3 is built from 15 residues. As DNA, the CDR3 is TGTGCCAGCAGTCCACTAAGGGAGTACCAAGAGACCCAGTACTTC. Its translation: CASSPLREYQETQYF.

This chain connects TRBV6-5 to TRBJ2-5; TRBD2 aligns across 9 bases. CDR1 and CDR2 from the germline V gene are MNHEY and SVGAGI. The CDR3 consists of 15 residues. V lost 2 bases, J lost 1 base, and 2 bases stayed unmatched. In nucleotides, the CDR3 is TGTGCCAGCAGTTACGCTAGCGGGACCCAAGAGACCCAGTACTTC. It specifies CASSYASGTQETQYF.

This sequence joins TRBV13 and TRBJ2-7, with D possibly TRBD2 on 6 matching bases. From germline, CDR1 is PRHDT and CDR2 FYEKMQ (reference sequence). V lost 4 bases, J lost 7 bases, and 20 bases lay in between. CDR3 length: 15 amino acids. The DNA of the CDR3 is TGTGCCAGCAGCTCCCTACTAGCAGCCGTAGAGGAGCAGTACTTC. Amino acid sequence: CASSSLLAAVEEQYF. The variable domain in full, completed from reference TRBV13 and TRBJ2-7, reads AAGVIQSPRHLIKEKRETATLKCYPIPRHDTVYWYQQGPGQDPQFLISFYEKMQSDKGSIPDRFSAQQFSDYHSELNMSSLELGDSALYFCASSSLLAAVEEQYFGPGTRLTVT.

This rearrangement joins TRBV5-1 to TRBJ1-5; D is uncertain. The CDR3 loop spans 15 amino acids. The ends were cut back, 0 bases at V and 1 base at J, with 8 bases in the middle. Germline CDR1 and CDR2: SGHRS and YFSETQ. The CDR3 sequence: CASSLAGVSNQPQHF. As DNA, the CDR3 is TGCGCCAGCAGCTTGGCGGGTGTCAGCAATCAGCCCCAGCATTTT.

J is TRBJ2-5 and V is TRBV2, with 9 bases matching TRBD1. The CDR3 covers 14 residues. Trimming at V came to 8 bases and at J to 1 base, leaving 5 bases not matched to a gene. Germline values: CDR1 SNHLY, CDR2 FYNNEI. This chain's CDR3 is CASSGQGFQETQYF. DNA for the CDR3: TGTGCCAGCTCGGGACAGGGATTCCAAGAGACCCAGTACTTC. Based on the CDR3 plus reference TRBV2 and TRBJ2-5, the full variable domain is EPEVTQTPSHQVTQMGQEVILRCVPISNHLYFYWYRQILGQKVEFLVSFYNNEISEKSEIFDDQFSVERPDGSNFTLKIRSTKLEDSAMYFCASSGQGFQETQYFGPGTRLLVL.

This clone was detected only once. The chain recombines TRBV30 with TRBJ1-5, with 7 bases fitting TRBD1. Unmatched junction bases numbered 4, after V lost 4 bases and J lost 4 bases. This CDR3 spans 13 amino acids. Germline CDR1 GTSNPN, CDR2 SVGIG (reference sequence). CDR3 in DNA: TGTGCCTGGACCGAACAGGGGAATCAGCCCCAGCATTTT. As protein: CAWTEQGNQPQHF.

The count of this clone is one. The rearrangement uses TRBV7-9 and TRBJ1-2; the D gene is possibly TRBD1 (5 bases). The V end was cut by 2 bases, the J end by 8 bases, with 18 bases between. The CDR3 spans 15 residues. The germline CDR1 and CDR2 sequences are SEHNR and FQNEAQ (reference sequence). The CDR3 DNA reads TGTGCCAGCAGCTTATCCGGGACGGAGGGCGAAGGCTACACCTTC. It yields the protein CASSLSGTEGEGYTF.

The V and J genes are TRBV2 and TRBJ2-4; a weak D match, TRBD1 (7 bases). Germline CDR1 reads SNHLY; CDR2 reads FYNNEI. The ends were cut back, 5 bases at V and 9 bases at J, with 20 bases in the middle. The CDR3 is 15 residues long. The CDR3: CASSPGGTSQGIQYF. The CDR3 DNA sequence: TGTGCCAGCAGTCCAGGGGGTACTAGCCAGGGCATTCAGTACTTC. Full variable domain (outside the CDR3, taken from reference TRBV2 and TRBJ2-4): EPEVTQTPSHQVTQMGQEVILRCVPISNHLYFYWYRQILGQKVEFLVSFYNNEISEKSEIFDDQFSVERPDGSNFTLKIRSTKLEDSAMYFCASSPGGTSQGIQYFGAGTRLSVL.

The rearrangement uses TRBV28 and TRBJ2-7; 10 bases map to TRBD1. From germline, CDR1 is MDHEN and CDR2 SYDVKM. The CDR3 consists of 13 residues. Trimming took 5 bases from V and 7 from J; bases not matched to a gene: 5. The CDR3 DNA reads as TGTGCCAGCAGTACCGGGACAGGGGTTGAGCAGTACTTC. Its protein is CASSTGTGVEQYF.

The chain uses TRBV2 and TRBJ1-4, with D possibly being TRBD1 (6 bases). Germline V gives CDR1 SNHLY, CDR2 FYNNEI. The CDR3 spans 14 residues. V was clipped by 6 bases and J by 2 bases, with 10 bases between them. CDR3 loop: CASRRTVTNEKLFF. The DNA for the CDR3 is TGTGCCAGCAGGCGGACAGTTACTAATGAAAAACTGTTTTTT.

The rearrangement uses TRBV27 and TRBJ1-1; a weak D match, TRBD1 (5 bases). Germline CDR1 reads MNHEY; CDR2 reads SMNVEV (reference sequence). V lost 8 bases and J lost 8, with 15 bases in between. The CDR3 is 12 residues long. The chain's CDR3 is CASLRAGGEAFF. CDR3 nucleotide sequence: TGTGCCAGCCTCCGGGCGGGGGGAGAAGCTTTCTTT.

The V and J genes are TRBV18 and TRBJ2-1, with TRBD1 matching over 8 bases. Germline V gene lookup returns CDR1 KGHSH and CDR2 LQKENI. With 1 base clipped from V and 7 bases from J, the junction kept 9 bases outside the gene matches. The CDR3 sequence is 16 residues long. DNA for the CDR3: TGTGCCAGCTCACCACTCGGTACAGGGGGTCGAAATGAGCAGTTCTTC. It is translated as CASSPLGTGGRNEQFF.

V is TRBV15 and J is TRBJ1-3; no definite D call. Trimming shortened V by 4 bases and J by 0 bases, and 7 bases separated the two germline ends. The V gene's germline CDR1 is LNHNV and CDR2 YYDKDF (reference sequence). CDR3 length equals 14 residues. CDR3 protein: CATSTVRSGNTIYF. The CDR3 nucleotides are TGTGCCACCAGCACAGTTCGCTCTGGAAACACCATATATTTT.

Comments on this clone: A junction boundary mismatches the germline segment, possibly from a read error. This chain joins TRBV7-7 and TRBJ2-5, with 8 bases lining up with TRBD2. Germline CDR1 reads SSHAT; CDR2 reads FNYEAQ (reference sequence). This CDR3 is 16 amino acids long. The CDR3 DNA reads as TGTGCTAGCAGCTTAGCGCCCAGCGGGGGCCAAGAGACCCAGTACTTC. It codes for CASSLAPSGGQETQYF.

The rearrangement links TRBV19 to TRBJ2-5, with 7 nucleotides matching TRBD1. This CDR3 region has 13 residues. The junction had 3 bases not matched to a gene; V was cut back by 7 bases and J by 1 base. Germline CDR1 LNHDA, CDR2 SQIVND (reference sequence). The CDR3 DNA sequence: TGTGCCAGTAAGGCAGGGGGCCAAGAGACCCAGTACTTC. It translates to CASKAGGQETQYF.

The chain carries TRBV9 and TRBJ2-1; weak D call: TRBD2 (5 bases). This CDR3 is 15 amino acids long. Deletions cut 1 base from V and 6 bases from J, with 14 bases between. Germline lookup yields CDR1 SGDLS and CDR2 YYNGEE. The CDR3 region has the DNA TGTGCCAGCAGCGTATACGGGGAGCCCGCCAATGAGCAGTTCTTC. Translated, it gives CASSVYGEPANEQFF.

The chain uses TRBV6-4 and TRBJ2-7; D not certain. V lost 7 bases, J lost 4 bases, and 17 bases lay in between. Germline CDR1 and CDR2: MRHNA and SNTAGT. The CDR3 consists of 14 residues. The CDR3 coding sequence is TGTGCCAGCACGCATTTAGAACCCCTTTACGAGCAGTACTTC. This encodes CASTHLEPLYEQYF.

This chain joins TRBV7-9 and TRBJ2-7; D is undetermined. Trimming stripped 5 bases from V and 2 bases from J, with 10 bases between. Germline CDR1 SEHNR, CDR2 FQNEAQ (reference sequence). The CDR3 extends over 13 amino acids. CDR3 nucleotides: TGTGCCAGCAGCCCAGGAAATACCTACGAGCAGTACTTC. Protein: CASSPGNTYEQYF. The full variable domain, in which reference TRBV7-9 and TRBJ2-7 provide the parts outside the CDR3, is DTGVSQNPRHKITKRGQNVTFRCDPISEHNRLYWYRQTLGQGPEFLTYFQNEAQLEKSRLLSDRFSAERPKGSFSTLEIQRTEQGDSAMYLCASSPGNTYEQYFGPGTRLTVT.

The genes are TRBV5-4 and TRBJ1-1, with D maybe TRBD1 (6 bases). Germline CDR1 reads SGHNT; CDR2 reads YYREEE (reference sequence). This CDR3 has 15 residues. With 1 base removed from V and 1 base from J, the gap between germline ends came to 11 bases. In nucleotides, the CDR3 is TGTGCCAGCAGCTTGAATGGGGGGCGGAACACTGAAGCTTTCTTT. Its protein product is CASSLNGGRNTEAFF.

This rearrangement joins TRBV7-6 to TRBJ2-3; 8 nucleotides agree with TRBD2. Germline assignment: CDR1 SGHVS and CDR2 FNYEAQ. With 5 bases clipped from V and 6 bases from J, the junction kept 13 bases outside the gene matches. The CDR3 is made up of 16 amino acids. This CDR3 is CASSPRTSLGMDTQYF. DNA for the CDR3: TGTGCCAGCAGCCCCCGGACTAGCTTGGGTATGGATACGCAGTATTTT.

The V and J genes are TRBV28 and TRBJ2-7; D gene uncertain. V was shortened by 11 bases and J by 6 bases, with 17 bases between the two germline ends. The V gene's germline CDR1 is MDHEN and CDR2 SYDVKM. The CDR3 covers 12 residues. CDR3 sequence reads: CASSAPLLEQYF. The CDR3 nucleotides read TGTGCCTCCTCCGCCCCCCTCCTCGAGCAGTACTTC.

This rearrangement joins TRBV27 to TRBJ2-2; tentative D call: TRBD1 (6 bases). V lost 4 bases and J 1 base, leaving 13 bases between the germline ends. CDR3 length: 16 residues. Germline V gene data show CDR1 as MNHEY and CDR2 as SMNVEV (reference sequence). The chain's CDR3 is CASSYWTAMNTGELFF. The CDR3 DNA reads TGTGCCAGCAGTTATTGGACAGCCATGAACACCGGGGAGCTGTTTTTT.

CDR3 residues: CASGTGGGTSYEQYF. CDR3 nucleotide sequence: TGTGCCAGTGGTACAGGGGGCGGGACGTCCTACGAGCAGTACTTC. V usage is TRBV19 and J usage is TRBJ2-7, with TRBD1 identical over 9 bases. Unmatched junction bases numbered 9, after V lost 8 bases and J lost 1 base. Germline V gene sequence: CDR1 LNHDA, CDR2 SQIVND (reference sequence). This CDR3 comprises 15 residues. Looking up the rest from reference TRBV19 and TRBJ2-7 gives the full variable domain: DGGITQSPKYLFRKEGQNVTLSCEQNLNHDAMYWYRQDPGQGLRLIYYSQIVNDFQKGDIAEGYSVSREKKESFPLTVTSAQKNPTAFYLCASGTGGGTSYEQYFGPGTRLTVT.